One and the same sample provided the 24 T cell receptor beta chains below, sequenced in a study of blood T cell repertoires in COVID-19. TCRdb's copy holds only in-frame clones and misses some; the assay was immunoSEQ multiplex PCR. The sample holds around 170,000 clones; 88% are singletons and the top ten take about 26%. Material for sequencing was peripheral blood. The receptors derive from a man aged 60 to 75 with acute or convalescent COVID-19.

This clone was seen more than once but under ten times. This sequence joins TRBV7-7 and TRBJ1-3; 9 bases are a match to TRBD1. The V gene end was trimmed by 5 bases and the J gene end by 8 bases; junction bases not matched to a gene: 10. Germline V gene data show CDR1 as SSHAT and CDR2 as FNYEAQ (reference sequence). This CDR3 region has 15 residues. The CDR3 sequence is CASSPGQGPRDTIYF. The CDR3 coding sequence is TGTGCCAGCAGCCCCGGACAGGGGCCAAGGGACACCATATATTTT.

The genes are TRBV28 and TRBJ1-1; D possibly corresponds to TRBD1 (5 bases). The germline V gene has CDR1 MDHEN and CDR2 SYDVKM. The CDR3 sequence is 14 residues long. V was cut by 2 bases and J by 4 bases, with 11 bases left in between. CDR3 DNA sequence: TGTGCCAGCAGTTTAGGGCAGGGAGGCACTGAAGCTTTCTTT. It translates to CASSLGQGGTEAFF.

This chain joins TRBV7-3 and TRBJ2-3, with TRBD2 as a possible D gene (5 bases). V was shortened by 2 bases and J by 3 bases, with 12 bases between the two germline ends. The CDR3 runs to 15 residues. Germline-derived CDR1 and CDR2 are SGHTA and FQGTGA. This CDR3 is CASSLLGGTTDTQYF. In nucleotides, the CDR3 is TGTGCCAGCAGCTTACTAGGAGGAACAACAGATACGCAGTATTTT. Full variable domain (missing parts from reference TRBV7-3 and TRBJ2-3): GAGVSQTPSNKVTEKGKYVELRCDPISGHTALYWYRQSLGQGPEFLIYFQGTGAADDSGLPNDRFFAVRPEGSVSTLKIQRTERGDSAVYLCASSLLGGTTDTQYFGPGTRLTVL.

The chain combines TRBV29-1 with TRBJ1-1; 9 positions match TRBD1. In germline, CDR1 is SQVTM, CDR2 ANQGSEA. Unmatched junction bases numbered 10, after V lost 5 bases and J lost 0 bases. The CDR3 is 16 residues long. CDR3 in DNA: TGCAGCGTTACTGGGACAGGGCGTACAATGAACACTGAAGCTTTCTTT. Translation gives CSVTGTGRTMNTEAFF. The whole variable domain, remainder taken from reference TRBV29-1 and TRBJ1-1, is SAVISQKPSRDICQRGTSLTIQCQVDSQVTMMFWYRQQPGQSLTLIATANQGSEATYESGFVIDKFPISRPNLTFSTLTVSNMSPEDSSIYLCSVTGTGRTMNTEAFFGQGTRLTVV.

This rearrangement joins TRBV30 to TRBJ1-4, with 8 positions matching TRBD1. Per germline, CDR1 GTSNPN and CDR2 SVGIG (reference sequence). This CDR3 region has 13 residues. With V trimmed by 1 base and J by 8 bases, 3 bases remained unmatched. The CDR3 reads CAWSGQGYEKLFF. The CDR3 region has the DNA TGTGCCTGGAGTGGACAGGGGTACGAAAAACTGTTTTTT.

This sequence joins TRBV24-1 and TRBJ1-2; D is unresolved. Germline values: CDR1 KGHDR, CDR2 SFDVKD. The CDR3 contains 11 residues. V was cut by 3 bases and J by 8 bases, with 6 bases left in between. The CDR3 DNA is TGTGCCACCAGTGATCCCAAAGGCTACACCTTC. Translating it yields CATSDPKGYTF.

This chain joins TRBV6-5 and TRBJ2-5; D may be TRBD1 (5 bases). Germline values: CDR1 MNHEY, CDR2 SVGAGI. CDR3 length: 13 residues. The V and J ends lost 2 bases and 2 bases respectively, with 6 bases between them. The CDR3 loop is CASSYGAQETQYF. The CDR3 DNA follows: TGTGCCAGCAGTTACGGGGCTCAAGAGACCCAGTACTTC.

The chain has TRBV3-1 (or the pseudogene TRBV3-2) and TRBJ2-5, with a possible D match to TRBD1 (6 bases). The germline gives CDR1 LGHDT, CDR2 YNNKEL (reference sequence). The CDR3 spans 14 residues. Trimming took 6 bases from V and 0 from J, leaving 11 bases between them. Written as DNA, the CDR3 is TGTGCCAGCAGACCCCAGGGGTACCAAGAGACCCAGTACTTC. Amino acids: CASRPQGYQETQYF.

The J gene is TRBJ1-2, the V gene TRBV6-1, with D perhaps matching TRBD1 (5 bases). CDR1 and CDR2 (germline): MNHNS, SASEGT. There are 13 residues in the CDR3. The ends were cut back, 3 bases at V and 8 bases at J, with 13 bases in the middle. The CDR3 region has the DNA TGTGCCAGCAGTGAGGGCAGGGCTTTAGGCTACACCTTC. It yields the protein CASSEGRALGYTF.

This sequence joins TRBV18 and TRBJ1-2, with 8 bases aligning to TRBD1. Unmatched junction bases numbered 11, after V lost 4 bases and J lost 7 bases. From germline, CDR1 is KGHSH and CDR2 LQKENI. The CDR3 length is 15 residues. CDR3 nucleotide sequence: TGTGCCAGCTCACTTCGGACAGGGAGTCTAGCTGGCTACACCTTC. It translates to CASSLRTGSLAGYTF.

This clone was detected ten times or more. The CDR3 spells CAIRQGAGTEAFF. The DNA for the CDR3 is TGTGCCATCAGGCAGGGGGCTGGGACTGAAGCTTTCTTT. This chain joins TRBV10-3 and TRBJ1-1; 8 bases line up with TRBD1. The junction had 5 bases not matched to a gene; V was cut back by 6 bases and J by 5 bases. CDR1 and CDR2 (germline): ENHRY, SYGVKD. This CDR3 spans 13 amino acids.

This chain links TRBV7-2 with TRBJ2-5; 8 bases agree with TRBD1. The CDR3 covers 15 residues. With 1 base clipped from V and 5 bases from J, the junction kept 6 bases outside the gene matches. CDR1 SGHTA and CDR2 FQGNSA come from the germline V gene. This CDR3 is CASSLDRGTRETQYF. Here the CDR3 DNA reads TGTGCCAGCAGCTTAGACAGGGGGACCAGGGAGACCCAGTACTTC.

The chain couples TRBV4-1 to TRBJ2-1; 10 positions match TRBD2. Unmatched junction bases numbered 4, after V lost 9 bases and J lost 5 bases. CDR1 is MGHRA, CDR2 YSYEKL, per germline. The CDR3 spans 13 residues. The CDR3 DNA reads TGCGCCAGTCTAGCGGGAGAGGACAATGAGCAGTTCTTC. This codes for CASLAGEDNEQFF.

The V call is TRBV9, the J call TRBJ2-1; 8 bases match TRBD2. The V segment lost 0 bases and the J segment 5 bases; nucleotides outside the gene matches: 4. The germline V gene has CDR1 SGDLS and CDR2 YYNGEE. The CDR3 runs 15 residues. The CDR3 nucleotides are TGTGCCAGCAGCGTAGCGGGGGGGCCAGACAATGAGCAGTTCTTC. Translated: CASSVAGGPDNEQFF.

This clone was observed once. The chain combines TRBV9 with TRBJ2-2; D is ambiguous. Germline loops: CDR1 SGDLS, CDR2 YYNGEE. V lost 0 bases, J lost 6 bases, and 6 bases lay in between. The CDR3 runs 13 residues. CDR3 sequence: CASSVAGPGELFF. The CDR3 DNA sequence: TGTGCCAGCAGCGTAGCAGGTCCCGGGGAGCTGTTTTTT.

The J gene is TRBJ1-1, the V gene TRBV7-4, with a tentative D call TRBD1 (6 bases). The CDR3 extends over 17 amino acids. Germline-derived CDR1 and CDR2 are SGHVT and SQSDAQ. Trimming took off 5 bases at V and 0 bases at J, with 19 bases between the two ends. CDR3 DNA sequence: TGTGCCAGCAGCGCCTCTGTATCGGGACACTTGAACACTGAAGCTTTCTTT. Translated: CASSASVSGHLNTEAFF.

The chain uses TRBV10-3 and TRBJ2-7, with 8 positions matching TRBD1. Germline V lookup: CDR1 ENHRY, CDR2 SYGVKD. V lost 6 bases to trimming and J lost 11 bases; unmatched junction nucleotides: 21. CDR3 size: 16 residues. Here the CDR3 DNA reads TGTGCCATCAGCAACGACCGGGACAGGCTCTTCCGTGATGAGTACGTC. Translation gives CAISNDRDRLFRDEYV.

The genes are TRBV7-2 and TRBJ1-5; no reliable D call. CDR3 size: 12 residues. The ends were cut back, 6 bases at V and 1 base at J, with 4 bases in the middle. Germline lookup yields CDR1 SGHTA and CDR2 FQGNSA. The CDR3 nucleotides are TGTGCCAGCAGGAGGAGCAATCAGCCCCAGCATTTT. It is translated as CASRRSNQPQHF.

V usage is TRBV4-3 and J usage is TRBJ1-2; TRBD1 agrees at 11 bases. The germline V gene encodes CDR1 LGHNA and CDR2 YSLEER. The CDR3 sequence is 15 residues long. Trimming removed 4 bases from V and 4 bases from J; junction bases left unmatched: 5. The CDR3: CASSPGQGAFYGYTF. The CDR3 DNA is TGCGCCAGCAGCCCCGGACAGGGGGCCTTCTATGGCTACACCTTC.

The CDR3 sequence: CASGQRGNVPGTHHNEQFF. The CDR3 region has the DNA TGTGCTAGTGGCCAGAGGGGGAACGTCCCCGGAACCCATCACAATGAGCAGTTCTTC. The genes are TRBV12-5 and TRBJ2-1; D is perhaps TRBD1 (6 bases). The CDR3 runs to 19 residues. The V and J ends lost 6 bases and 5 bases respectively, with 29 bases between them. Germline lookup yields CDR1 LGHNT and CDR2 FRNRAP.

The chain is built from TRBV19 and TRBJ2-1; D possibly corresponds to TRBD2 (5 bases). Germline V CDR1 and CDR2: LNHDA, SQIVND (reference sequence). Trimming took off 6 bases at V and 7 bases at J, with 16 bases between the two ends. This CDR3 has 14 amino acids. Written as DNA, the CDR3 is TGTGCCAGTAGATCTAGCCTCGAAACGAATGAGCAGTTCTTC. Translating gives CASRSSLETNEQFF.

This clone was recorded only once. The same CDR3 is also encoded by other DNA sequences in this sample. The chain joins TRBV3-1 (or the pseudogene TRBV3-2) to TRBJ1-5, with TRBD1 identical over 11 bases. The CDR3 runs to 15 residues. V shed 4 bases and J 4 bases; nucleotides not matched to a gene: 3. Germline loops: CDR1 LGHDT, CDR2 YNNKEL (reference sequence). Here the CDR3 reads CASSPGTGGNQPQHF. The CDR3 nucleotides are TGTGCCAGCAGCCCAGGGACAGGGGGGAATCAGCCCCAGCATTTT.

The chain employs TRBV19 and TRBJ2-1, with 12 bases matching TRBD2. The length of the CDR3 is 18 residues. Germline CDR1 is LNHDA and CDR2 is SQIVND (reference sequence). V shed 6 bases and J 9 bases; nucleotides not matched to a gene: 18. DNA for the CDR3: TGTGCCAGTAGCCTCCGATCTAGCGGGAGGGCGTATTTGGCTGAGCAGTTCTTC. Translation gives CASSLRSSGRAYLAEQFF.

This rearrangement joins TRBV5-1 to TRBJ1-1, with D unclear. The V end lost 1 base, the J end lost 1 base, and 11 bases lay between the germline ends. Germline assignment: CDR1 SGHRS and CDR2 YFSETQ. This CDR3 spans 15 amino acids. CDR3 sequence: CASSLSGRGNTEAFF. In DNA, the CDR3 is TGCGCCAGCAGCTTGTCCGGGCGGGGGAACACTGAAGCTTTCTTT.